This is a list of T cell receptor beta chains from one sample in a study of metastatic and nonmetastatic thyroid tumors. TCRdb re-clonotyped the PCR reads through MiXCR. The sample records 20,000 to 25,000 clones, 9% to 15% being singletons. The specimen sequenced was blood. The receptors originated from a male donor with papillary thyroid cancer or a benign thyroid nodule (not recorded which). Some clones in this sample may be carry-over from other donors' samples. Both conserved end residues are part of each CDR3. D genes are given only for firm matches. Only some rows state a clone size, as once, few, many or a class for expanded clones.

d_call j_call clone_size v_call cdr3_nt cdr3_aa
TRBD2 TRBJ2-5 many TRBV7-2 TGTGCCAGCAGCCCGGGTGTACTAGCGGGAGCACAAGAGACCCAGTACTTC CASSPGVLAGAQETQYF
NA TRBJ2-1 few TRBV15 TGTGCCACCAGCAGAGATCGAGGGGTCTATGAGCAGTTCTTC CATSRDRGVYEQFF
TRBD1 TRBJ2-7 once TRBV5-1 TGCGCCAGCAGCTCCGGACAGGCCCTAGGCTCCTACGAGCAGTACTTC CASSSGQALGSYEQYF
TRBD1 TRBJ2-7 few TRBV28 TGTGCCAGCAGTTTATCTGGACAGGGAATATACGAGCAGTACTTC CASSLSGQGIYEQYF
TRBD2 TRBJ2-2 many TRBV5-1 TGCGCCAGCAGCTACATAGCGGGAGGTCCCGGGGAGCTGTTTTTT CASSYIAGGPGELFF
TRBD2 TRBJ2-1 many TRBV6-2/TRBV6-3 TGTGCCAGCAGTTACTCGAAGCTTAGGACTAGCGGGAGGGCCAGGAATGAGCAGTTCTTC CASSYSKLRTSGRARNEQFF
TRBD2 TRBJ2-5 few TRBV5-4 TGTGCCAGCAGCTCCCCCCCAGCGGGAGCAGAGACCCAGTACTTC CASSSPPAGAETQYF
NA TRBJ1-6 many TRBV20-1 TGCAGTGCGGTGGGGAGCTCCTATAATTCACCCCTCCACTTT CSAVGSSYNSPLHF
NA TRBJ1-5 many TRBV2 TGTGCCAGCAGTGAAAGGAGAGGGAATCAGCCCCAGCATTTT CASSERRGNQPQHF
NA TRBJ1-5 NA TRBV27 TGTGCCAGCAGCTCCCGAAGGGGTATCAATCATCCCCAGCATTTT CASSSRRGINHPQHF
NA TRBJ2-5 NA TRBV5-4 TGTGCCAGCAGCTCGGCTAAAGCGGTGGAGACCCAGTACTTC CASSSAKAVETQYF
NA TRBJ2-6 many TRBV3-1 TGTGCCAGCAGGAGATCCTCTGGGGCCAACGTCCTGACTTTC CASRRSSGANVLTF
TRBD2 TRBJ2-3 many TRBV19 TGTGCCAGTAGGCCCCGGACTAGCGGGAGGATGGATACGCAGTATTTT CASRPRTSGRMDTQYF
NA TRBJ2-7 many TRBV3-1 TGTGCCAGCAGCGGAACCGCCGCCTACGAGCAGTACTTC CASSGTAAYEQYF
NA TRBJ2-2 few TRBV7-2 TGTGCCAGCACCCCGATGGGTTACACCGGGGAGCTGTTTTTT CASTPMGYTGELFF
NA TRBJ2-3 medium-sized TRBV12-3/TRBV12-4 TGTGCCAGCAGTTTAATAGATACGCAGTATTTT CASSLIDTQYF
NA TRBJ2-5 NA TRBV19 TGTGCCAGTAGTATGAACAACCTGCAGGAAACCCAGTACTTC CASSMNNLQETQYF
TRBD1 TRBJ2-2 few TRBV12-3/TRBV12-4 TGTGCCAGCAGTCACCTGACAGGGGGGAACACCGGGGAGCTGTTTTTT CASSHLTGGNTGELFF
NA TRBJ1-6 NA TRBV5-1 TGCGCCAGCAGATGGACAGAGAATTCACCCCTCCACTTT CASRWTENSPLHF
NA TRBJ1-6 NA TRBV30 TGTGCCTGGATGGGGGATTCGGATTCACCCCTCCACTTT CAWMGDSDSPLHF
NA TRBJ1-6 many TRBV2 TGTGCCAGCAGTGAACTGGGAACCTATAATTCACCCCTCCACTTT CASSELGTYNSPLHF
NA TRBJ1-2 many TRBV12-5 TGTGCTAGTGGTTTGGACGCCTATGGCTACACCTTC CASGLDAYGYTF
NA TRBJ2-2 many TRBV15 TGTGCCACCAGCAGAGGGGTACAGGAGAGCACCGGGGAGCTGTTTTTT CATSRGVQESTGELFF
NA TRBJ2-1 many TRBV12-3/TRBV12-4 TGTGCCAGCAGTTTAGCGGGGGCTAACAATGAGCAGTTCTTC CASSLAGANNEQFF
NA TRBJ2-1 medium-sized TRBV12-3/TRBV12-4 TGTGCCAGCATAGGTTTACAGGGTGGCAATGAGCAGTTCTTC CASIGLQGGNEQFF
TRBD1 TRBJ2-7 many TRBV30 TGTGCCTGGAGTGCGGACAGGGGCACCCGGAACGAGCAGTACTTC CAWSADRGTRNEQYF
TRBD2 TRBJ2-5 many TRBV19 TGTGCCAGTAGTCTTGCCGGGGGGGTAGAGACCCAGTACTTC CASSLAGGVETQYF
NA TRBJ2-7 many TRBV18 TGTGCCAGCTCACCACCGAGCCTGCAGGGGGGGGAGCAGTACTTC CASSPPSLQGGEQYF
NA TRBJ1-5 large TRBV12-3/TRBV12-4 TGTGCCAGCAGTACCGGGACGGAAGCCTCCAATCAGCCCCAGCATTTT CASSTGTEASNQPQHF
NA TRBJ2-1 few TRBV6-1 TGTGCCAGCAGTGGGGACCACTACAATGAGCAGTTCTTC CASSGDHYNEQFF
TRBD2 TRBJ2-7 many TRBV4-1 TGCGCCAGCAGCCAAGACGTAGCGGGAGATATCTACGAGCAGTACTTC CASSQDVAGDIYEQYF
NA TRBJ1-6 few TRBV6-2/TRBV6-3 TGTGCCAGCAGTTACGCAGAGAATTCACCCCTCCACTTT CASSYAENSPLHF
NA TRBJ2-7 medium-sized TRBV6-1 TGTGCCAGCACGCCCACAGTTAACTCCTACGAGCAGTACTTC CASTPTVNSYEQYF
NA TRBJ2-3 many TRBV11-2 TGTGCCAGCAGCTTATGGTCAAGCGAAGGGATAGATACGCAGTATTTT CASSLWSSEGIDTQYF
NA TRBJ2-1 medium-sized TRBV6-6 TGTGCCAGCAGTTACTCCGAGGGGACATCCTTATACAATGAGCAGTTCTTC CASSYSEGTSLYNEQFF
NA TRBJ2-2 many TRBV14 TGTGCCAGCAGCCCGCCTGGGCAGTCGGGCACCGGGGAGCTGTTTTTT CASSPPGQSGTGELFF
NA TRBJ2-1 many TRBV5-6 TGTGCCAGCAGCTTTATGGGGGGAGGACCTCCTAAGCAGTTCTTC CASSFMGGGPPKQFF
NA TRBJ1-5 many TRBV19 TGTGCCAGTAGTATAGATGCGGGGATCCAGCCCCAGCATTTT CASSIDAGIQPQHF
TRBD1 TRBJ1-1 many TRBV20-1 TGCAGTGCCGGGGGACAGGCGGGGTGGGACACTGAAGCTTTCTTT CSAGGQAGWDTEAFF
NA TRBJ2-7 many TRBV5-1 TGCGCCAGCAGACCCCAGAGCGGGCCTGTGGGAGAGCAGTACTTC CASRPQSGPVGEQYF
TRBD1 TRBJ2-2 many TRBV6-4 TGTGCCAGCAGTGACGGCAATAGACAGGGGGCTGCCGGGGAGCTGTTTTTT CASSDGNRQGAAGELFF
TRBD2 TRBJ2-5 many TRBV7-2 TGTGCCAGCAGGGCTAGCGGACTGGGGGGAGAGACCCAGTACTTC CASRASGLGGETQYF
NA TRBJ1-1 few TRBV7-2 TGTGCCAGCAGCTTAGTCGGGGAAGCTTTCTTT CASSLVGEAFF
TRBD1 TRBJ1-3 many TRBV19 TGTGCCGGCACCCGGACAGGAACTTTCTCTGGAAACACCGTATATTTT CAGTRTGTFSGNTVYF
TRBD2 TRBJ2-1 many TRBV18 TGTGCCAGCTCACCGGGACTAGCGCAGAATGAGCAGTTCTTC CASSPGLAQNEQFF
NA TRBJ2-3 many TRBV20-1 TGCAGTGCTAGTAGGGGGAATACGCAGTATTTT CSASRGNTQYF
NA TRBJ2-7 many TRBV14 TGTGCCAGCAGCTTTCTGAGAGGGTCGGGGGAGCAGTACTTC CASSFLRGSGEQYF
TRBD1 TRBJ2-2 NA TRBV12-3/TRBV12-4 TGTGCCAGCCGCCGGGACAGGAAAACCGGGGAGCTGTTTTTT CASRRDRKTGELFF
NA TRBJ1-5 many TRBV19 TGTGCCAGTAGTATGACCTCCGGACGGCGCAATCAGCCCCAGCATTTT CASSMTSGRRNQPQHF
NA TRBJ1-2 many TRBV9 TGTGCCAGCAGCGTAGCAATGGGGGACGGATCTAACTATGGCTACACCTTC CASSVAMGDGSNYGYTF
NA TRBJ2-7 many TRBV24-1 TGTGCCACCAGTGATTTAGGACGATCCTACGAGCAGTACTTC CATSDLGRSYEQYF
NA TRBJ2-5 many TRBV7-9 TGTGCCAGCAGCCGGGAGACCCAGTACTTC CASSRETQYF
NA TRBJ1-1 many TRBV6-5 TGTGCCAGCAGTTACGGGACAACGAACACTGAAGCTTTCTTT CASSYGTTNTEAFF
NA TRBJ2-4 NA TRBV7-2 TGTGCCAGCAGACCCGGGGGCGGTGGAGCCAAAAACATTCAGTACTTC CASRPGGGGAKNIQYF
TRBD2 TRBJ2-5 many TRBV12-3/TRBV12-4 TGTGCCAGCCGGGGACTAGCGGGAGGGGGGGAGACCCAGTACTTC CASRGLAGGGETQYF
NA TRBJ2-7 NA TRBV20-1 TGCAGTGCTAGAGATAGGCAGGGGCTCTACGAGCAGTACTTC CSARDRQGLYEQYF
NA TRBJ2-4 many TRBV6-1 TGTGCCAGCACTGCAGGGATAGCCAAAAACATTCAGTACTTC CASTAGIAKNIQYF
TRBD1 TRBJ1-5 NA TRBV19 TGTGCCAGTTGTGGACAGGCGGTGAGTCAGCCCCAGCATTTT CASCGQAVSQPQHF